The 9 T cell receptor beta chains reported below all come from one sample, sequenced in a study of Graves' ophthalmopathy and Graves' hyperthyroidism. RNA transcripts provided the template for amplifying TCR beta CDR3 regions. HTBI primers were used in a first-round RT-PCR, which preceded a second-round multiplex PCR. Each CDR3 protein is one row after TCRdb ran MiXCR on the multiplex PCR reads. The sample has roughly 220,000 distinct CDR3 sequences, around 42% seen once. Sequenced: peripheral blood. The receptors shown here come from an adult man with Graves' ophthalmopathy.

This clonotype appeared a few times. The CDR3 DNA follows: TGCAGTGCTAGAAGGAGGGACAGGTCCTACGAGCAGTACTTC. Translating it yields CSARRRDRSYEQYF. This rearrangement joins TRBV20-1 to TRBJ2-7, with 8 positions matching TRBD1. CDR3 length equals 14 residues. From germline, CDR1 is DFQATT and CDR2 SNEGSKA (reference sequence). The V and J ends lost 2 bases and 1 base, in that order; junction bases with no gene match: 4.

The chain uses TRBV2 and TRBJ1-1; perhaps TRBD1 as D (5 bases). This CDR3 is 16 amino acids long. Trimming shortened V by 3 bases and J by 0 bases, and 14 bases separated the two germline ends. Germline lookup yields CDR1 SNHLY and CDR2 FYNNEI. Here the CDR3 DNA reads TGTGCCAGCAGTGATCGGGGCCCGGACCTGAACACTGAAGCTTTCTTT. This gives the protein CASSDRGPDLNTEAFF. Complete variable domain (other parts from reference TRBV2 and TRBJ1-1): EPEVTQTPSHQVTQMGQEVILRCVPISNHLYFYWYRQILGQKVEFLVSFYNNEISEKSEIFDDQFSVERPDGSNFTLKIRSTKLEDSAMYFCASSDRGPDLNTEAFFGQGTRLTVV.

V gene TRBV7-9 combines with J gene TRBJ1-2, with 10 bases matching TRBD1. Germline CDR1 is SEHNR and CDR2 is FQNEAQ (reference sequence). V shed 5 bases, J shed 4 bases, and the junction held 10 bases outside the gene matches. This CDR3 region has 16 residues. Written as DNA, the CDR3 is TGTGCCAGCAGCCTATCGGCGACAGGGGGCTTCTATGGCTACACCTTC. This encodes CASSLSATGGFYGYTF.

The J gene is TRBJ2-2, the V gene TRBV29-1, with D possibly TRBD2 on 5 matching bases. The germline gives CDR1 SQVTM, CDR2 ANQGSEA. This CDR3 is built from 13 residues. V shed 2 bases and J shed 1 base, with 5 bases lying between them. The CDR3 DNA reads TGCAGCGTTGAAAGCGGGAACACCGGGGAGCTGTTTTTT. This encodes CSVESGNTGELFF.

This sequence joins TRBV20-1 and TRBJ2-7; D is possibly TRBD2 (6 bases). V was pared by 3 bases and J by 1 base, with 19 bases between. This CDR3 is 16 amino acids long. Germline V gene lookup returns CDR1 DFQATT and CDR2 SNEGSKA (reference sequence). Here the CDR3 reads CSASVGGASASYEQYF. CDR3 DNA sequence: TGCAGTGCTAGCGTCGGCGGGGCTAGCGCTTCCTACGAGCAGTACTTC.

The sample holds a few counts of this clonotype. The chain joins TRBV7-2 to TRBJ2-7; weak D call: TRBD2 (6 bases). The CDR3 length is 14 residues. V was trimmed by 4 bases and J by 0 bases, leaving 10 bases between them. CDR1 is SGHTA and CDR2 is FQGNSA in the germline V gene. CDR3 residues: CASSSGGSSYEQYF. CDR3 DNA: TGTGCCAGCAGCTCTGGGGGGAGCTCCTACGAGCAGTACTTC.

This clonotype was seen a few times. This chain links TRBV29-1 with TRBJ1-2, with D possibly TRBD1 on 6 matching bases. CDR3 length: 13 amino acids. The V end was cut by 7 bases, the J end by 4 bases, with 16 bases between. Germline CDR1 is SQVTM and CDR2 is ANQGSEA. Here the CDR3 DNA reads TGCAGCGGTCAACTACAGGGTGCCTATGGCTACACCTTC. It encodes CSGQLQGAYGYTF.

V is TRBV5-1 and J is TRBJ2-5, with 10 bases fitting TRBD2. The CDR3 runs to 16 residues. Germline V gene sequence: CDR1 SGHRS, CDR2 YFSETQ. V gave up 0 bases and J gave up 1 base; unmatched junction bases: 3. The CDR3 nucleotides are TGCGCCAGCAGCTTGGGGACTAGCGGAGTCCAAGAGACCCAGTACTTC. Amino acid sequence: CASSLGTSGVQETQYF.

The CDR3 region is CPRTDTQYF. For the CDR3, the DNA is TGTCCCCGCACAGATACGCAGTATTTT. This chain links TRBV2 with TRBJ2-3; D is unresolved. Germline CDR1 reads SNHLY; CDR2 reads FYNNEI. This CDR3 contains 9 residues. Complete variable domain (other parts from reference TRBV2 and TRBJ2-3): EPEVTQTPSHQVTQMGQEVILRCVPISNHLYFYWYRQILGQKVEFLVSFYNNEISEKSEIFDDQFSVERPDGSNFTLKIRSTKLEDSAMYFCPRTDTQYFGPGTRLTVL.